The present T cell receptor beta chain was sequenced within a study of long-term antiretroviral therapy in people with HIV. At the level of the study: The earliest specimens came about a decade ahead of the 2015 immediate-ART recommendation. Study observations and caveats: Viral resistance, ART adherence and therapy changes all lacked available data.

The libraries were made with immunoSEQ v3.0 at survey level. Profiled with immunoSEQ multiplex PCR; TCRdb holds only in-frame clones, not every one. Among roughly 28,000 clones, about 95% were seen once, and the ten largest hold 3.1%. This CDR3 spans 15 amino acids. Germline lookup yields CDR1 MGHRA and CDR2 YSYEKL. V was pared by 1 base and J by 3 bases, with 12 bases between. At least one PBMC sample before ART and at least two after were required. HIV-positive participants were all treated in the United States. Remarks on this clone: No antigen is known for it.

The TCR was taken from a man aged 45 to 65 with HIV. The source was unsorted PBMCs, collected 5.3 years after starting antiretroviral therapy. This chain joins TRBV4-1 and TRBJ1-2, with D unresolved. The CDR3 here is CASSQGLTEDYGYTF. In DNA form, the CDR3 reads TGCGCCAGCAGCCAAGGTTTAACAGAAGACTATGGCTACACCTTC.